This T cell receptor beta chain comes out of a study of tumor and adjacent non-tumor tissue in lung cancer. Study background: Patients comprised eleven to twelve adenocarcinoma, a couple of squamous cell carcinoma and 1 small cell lung cancer. The patients, 10 men and roughly 5 women, were about 30 to 76 with stage I to III disease.

TCRbeta libraries were built with three rounds of nested PCR, modified from ARM-PCR. TCRdb analysed the multiplex PCR reads with MiXCR anew, one entry per CDR3 protein. The data contain tens of thousands of distinct CDR3 sequences, about 63% of them seen just once; the ten biggest clones take up roughly 35%. This sample's RNA came from whole unsorted tissue. Distant lung tissue was collected more than 3 cm away from the tumor edge. Study-wide results and limits: Top 100 clones took a larger repertoire share in normal lung. Compared with tumor, normal lung showed significantly lower TCR diversity.

Germline CDR1 reads SGHAT; CDR2 reads FQNNGV. This CDR3 has 14 residues. As regards this clonotype: Its matching antigen is unknown. A junction end diverges from the germline sequence, so it may reflect a read error.

The sample was distant non-tumor lung tissue. V is TRBV11-2 and J is TRBJ2-7, with no clear D. This TCR was sampled from a man between 65 and 80 years old with non-small cell lung cancer. The DNA for the CDR3 is TGTGCCAGCAACTTAGATGGCCCCTCCTACGAGCAGTGCTTC. Protein product: CASNLDGPSYEQCF.